The clone carrying this T cell receptor beta chain was found a few times. Its antigen is unidentified. The sample comes from a study of cytomegalovirus exposure and HLA in healthy donors. The study, taken as a whole, reports: Segments of the TCR beta V type were, in most cases, productive about 90% or about 30% of the time in an earlier analysis.

With 60 Vbeta and 13 Jbeta primers, the PCR was carried out. Method: immunoSEQ multiplex PCR; TCRdb's copy keeps in-frame clones and lacks some. The sample holds 60,000 to 70,000 clones, roughly 80% seen once. Looked up from germline, CDR1 is MGHDK and CDR2 is SYGVNS. J lost 1 base, V lost 5 bases, and 8 bases had no gene match. The CDR3 loop spans 17 amino acids. The V gene is TRBV25-1, the J gene TRBJ2-5; 12 bases match TRBD2. The sample was PBMCs. This TCR came from a woman in her 30s in good health and CMV-seronegative. The chain's CDR3 is CASSKPGTSGFQETQYF. In nucleotides, the CDR3 is TGTGCCAGCAGTAAACCCGGGACTAGCGGGTTCCAAGAGACCCAGTACTTC.